Following are 14 T cell receptor beta chains from one sample sequenced in a study of OX40 agonist ivuxolimab in advanced cancers. The method was immunoSEQ multiplex PCR; TCRdb's version includes in-frame clones alone and lacks a portion of them. This table has 50,000 or so clones, about 89% appearing once. The specimen was CD4+ or CD8+ T cells sorted from blood, collected in a trial of the OX40 agonist ivuxolimab. These receptors all stem from an adult with an advanced solid tumor such as melanoma, head and neck, liver or kidney cancer.

This clone is medium-sized by share. The chain has TRBV4-2 and TRBJ2-1; no reliable D call. Trimming left V 0 bases short and J 10 bases short, with 13 bases between. Germline V gene data show CDR1 as LGHNA and CDR2 as YNFKEQ. The CDR3 runs 14 residues. CDR3 amino acids: CASSQEDPAVEQFF. For the CDR3, the DNA is TGTGCCAGCAGCCAAGAGGACCCTGCCGTCGAGCAGTTCTTC.

CDR3 residues: CSVEWRDEQYF. The CDR3, as DNA: TGCAGCGTTGAATGGCGGGACGAGCAGTACTTC. This chain joins TRBV29-1 and TRBJ2-7; tentative D call: TRBD2 (5 bases). CDR3 length: 11 amino acids. Germline CDR1 is SQVTM and CDR2 is ANQGSEA. Trimming cost V 2 bases and J 5 bases, with 7 bases left between them.

The CDR3 here is CAWSGPPNEQYF. The DNA of the CDR3 is TGTGCCTGGAGTGGCCCCCCAAACGAGCAGTACTTC. The rearrangement links TRBV30 to TRBJ2-7; D is undetermined. Germline CDR1 and CDR2: GTSNPN and SVGIG (reference sequence). Deletions cut 1 base from V and 5 bases from J, with 9 bases between. CDR3 length: 12 residues.

The chain links TRBV4-2 to TRBJ1-1; 7 bases are a match to TRBD1. The CDR3 has 18 amino acids. Germline values: CDR1 LGHNA, CDR2 YNFKEQ. With 0 bases clipped from V and 0 bases from J, the junction kept 10 bases outside the gene matches. In nucleotides, the CDR3 is TGTGCCAGCAGCCAAGATCCCACAGGGGAACCCCTGAACACTGAAGCTTTCTTT. It specifies CASSQDPTGEPLNTEAFF.

The rearrangement uses TRBV4-1 and TRBJ2-1; 9 bases map to TRBD1. CDR1 is MGHRA, CDR2 YSYEKL, per germline. V dropped 3 bases and J dropped 3; count of bases not matched to a gene: 6. The CDR3 spans 16 residues. CDR3 DNA sequence: TGCGCCAGCAGCCACCCCCGGGACAGGGACTACAATGAGCAGTTCTTC. The encoded protein is CASSHPRDRDYNEQFF.

This clone was detected once. The chain uses TRBV5-6 and TRBJ1-1; D call uncertain. The CDR3 totals 13 residues. Germline V gives CDR1 SGHDT, CDR2 YYEEEE. Deletions cut 2 bases from V and 2 bases from J, with 7 bases between. DNA for the CDR3: TGTGCCAGCAGCTTTACCGAAAACACTGAAGCTTTCTTT. Amino acids: CASSFTENTEAFF.

The rearrangement links TRBV28 to TRBJ1-5; no clear D gene. The length of the CDR3 is 15 residues. CDR1 is MDHEN and CDR2 is SYDVKM in the germline V gene. Trimming took 7 bases from V and 0 from J, leaving 13 bases between them. CDR3 sequence reads: CASTMDGYSNQPQHF. CDR3 sequence (DNA): TGTGCCAGCACCATGGACGGCTATAGCAATCAGCCCCAGCATTTT.

The V gene is TRBV29-1, the J gene TRBJ1-2; 8 bases agree with TRBD1. CDR3 length equals 13 residues. Per germline, CDR1 SQVTM and CDR2 ANQGSEA. V was clipped by 8 bases and J by 6 bases; unmatched bases: 11. CDR3 sequence reads: CSSRDRLSNGYTF. The CDR3 DNA reads as TGCAGCTCCCGGGACAGGCTCTCCAATGGCTACACCTTC.

This clone was observed a handful of times. J is TRBJ1-1 and V is TRBV19, with TRBD1 matching over 7 bases. With 5 bases clipped from V and 3 bases from J, the junction kept 3 bases outside the gene matches. This CDR3 has 13 amino acids. Germline V CDR1 and CDR2: LNHDA, SQIVND (reference sequence). The CDR3 reads CASSWTGDTEAFF. Here the CDR3 DNA reads TGTGCCAGTAGTTGGACAGGCGACACTGAAGCTTTCTTT.

The gene calls are TRBV19 and TRBJ2-7; D is unclear. V was shortened by 5 bases and J by 2 bases, with 10 bases between the two germline ends. Germline CDR1 reads LNHDA; CDR2 reads SQIVND (reference sequence). The CDR3 has 13 residues. The CDR3 loop is CASSLGLTYEQYF. Here the CDR3 DNA reads TGTGCCAGTAGTTTGGGCCTTACCTACGAGCAGTACTTC.

The V and J genes are TRBV18 and TRBJ2-7, with TRBD1 matching over 7 bases. With 5 bases clipped from V and 2 bases from J, the junction kept 6 bases outside the gene matches. The germline V gene encodes CDR1 KGHSH and CDR2 LQKENI. CDR3 length: 14 amino acids. The CDR3 reads CASSSGQLTYEQYF. In nucleotides, the CDR3 is TGTGCCAGCTCATCGGGACAGTTAACCTACGAGCAGTACTTC.

In nucleotides, the CDR3 is TGTGCCAGTAGCCCCTGGGTCTCCCTCTCCTACGAGCAGTACTTC. Encoded protein: CASSPWVSLSYEQYF. The chain recombines TRBV19 with TRBJ2-7; D is uncertain. The V gene lost 6 bases and the J gene lost 0 bases, with 15 bases spanning the gap. CDR1 LNHDA and CDR2 SQIVND come from the germline V gene (reference sequence). The length of the CDR3 is 15 residues.

The rearrangement links TRBV30 to TRBJ2-1; a weak D match, TRBD2 (5 bases). Trimming left V 2 bases short and J 0 bases short, with 14 bases between. Germline V gives CDR1 GTSNPN, CDR2 SVGIG (reference sequence). This CDR3 has 16 residues. The CDR3, as DNA: TGTGCCTGGAGTCCATTCGGGGTTAGCTCCTACAATGAGCAGTTCTTC. Its protein product is CAWSPFGVSSYNEQFF.

V usage is TRBV19 and J usage is TRBJ2-7, with 7 bases lining up with TRBD1. The V gene end was trimmed by 1 base and the J gene end by 2 bases; junction bases not matched to a gene: 5. The CDR3 is 15 amino acids. CDR1 is LNHDA, CDR2 SQIVND, per germline (reference sequence). The CDR3 DNA reads TGTGCCAGTAGTATAGGGACAGGTGAAACCTACGAGCAGTACTTC. Its protein product is CASSIGTGETYEQYF. Drawing the rest from reference TRBV19 and TRBJ2-7, the complete variable domain is DGGITQSPKYLFRKEGQNVTLSCEQNLNHDAMYWYRQDPGQGLRLIYYSQIVNDFQKGDIAEGYSVSREKKESFPLTVTSAQKNPTAFYLCASSIGTGETYEQYFGPGTRLTVT.